The rows below give T cell receptor beta chains drawn from one sample of a study of blood T cell repertoires in COVID-19. Libraries were prepared by immunoSEQ multiplex PCR; TCRdb keeps only in-frame clonotypes and omits some of them. The table includes about 310,000 clones, around 87% detected once. Sequencing was performed on peripheral blood. Receptors were obtained from a woman aged 45 to 65 who had recovered from COVID-19. Each CDR3 is given with its conserved first and last residue. Each record gives: D gene, J gene, V gene, clone size, CDR3 protein, CDR3 DNA. The D gene is left open where the match is weak. Only part of the rows carry a size: once, few, many, or a class if the clone is expanded.

d_gene: NA
j_gene: TRBJ2-3
v_gene: TRBV9
abundance: NA
CDR3aa: CASSVEGDYTDTQYF
CDR3nt: TGTGCCAGCAGCGTAGAGGGGGACTACACAGATACGCAGTATTTT

d_gene: TRBD1
j_gene: TRBJ1-1
v_gene: TRBV29-1
abundance: NA
CDR3aa: CSVEAGQVMAEAFF
CDR3nt: TGCAGCGTTGAGGCGGGACAGGTCATGGCTGAAGCTTTCTTT

d_gene: TRBD2
j_gene: TRBJ2-3
v_gene: TRBV11-2
abundance: once
CDR3aa: CASSLNSGGAADTQYF
CDR3nt: TGTGCCAGCAGCTTGAATAGCGGGGGGGCTGCAGATACGCAGTATTTT

d_gene: TRBD1
j_gene: TRBJ2-3
v_gene: TRBV12-3/TRBV12-4
abundance: NA
CDR3aa: CASSDRVDTQYF
CDR3nt: TGTGCCAGCAGCGACAGGGTTGATACGCAGTATTTT

d_gene: TRBD1
j_gene: TRBJ1-2
v_gene: TRBV6-5
abundance: NA
CDR3aa: CASSDSGTGPSGYTF
CDR3nt: TGTGCCAGCAGCGACTCCGGGACAGGTCCCTCTGGCTACACCTTC

d_gene: TRBD1
j_gene: TRBJ2-7
v_gene: TRBV6-5
abundance: NA
CDR3aa: CASSYGQGLNEQYF
CDR3nt: TGTGCCAGCAGTTACGGACAGGGACTCAACGAGCAGTACTTC

d_gene: TRBD1
j_gene: TRBJ1-6
v_gene: TRBV30
abundance: NA
CDR3aa: CAWMDRGSYNSPLHF
CDR3nt: TGTGCCTGGATGGACAGGGGGTCCTATAATTCACCCCTCCACTTT

d_gene: NA
j_gene: TRBJ2-5
v_gene: TRBV24-1
abundance: NA
CDR3aa: CATSEPGGIGETQYF
CDR3nt: TGTGCCACCAGTGAACCTGGCGGGATAGGGGAGACCCAGTACTTC

d_gene: NA
j_gene: TRBJ2-7
v_gene: TRBV3-1/TRBV3-2
abundance: NA
CDR3aa: CASSQEQPFSYEQYF
CDR3nt: TGTGCCAGCAGCCAAGAACAGCCGTTCTCCTACGAGCAGTACTTC

d_gene: NA
j_gene: TRBJ2-7
v_gene: TRBV7-2
abundance: NA
CDR3aa: CASSPGYEQYF
CDR3nt: TGTGCCAGCAGCCCCGGCTACGAGCAGTACTTC

d_gene: TRBD1
j_gene: TRBJ1-2
v_gene: TRBV30
abundance: NA
CDR3aa: CAWTKTGGMWGYTF
CDR3nt: TGTGCCTGGACAAAGACAGGGGGAATGTGGGGCTACACCTTC

d_gene: TRBD1
j_gene: TRBJ1-1
v_gene: TRBV27
abundance: NA
CDR3aa: CASSFFNTGGSAFF
CDR3nt: TGTGCCAGCAGTTTTTTTAACACAGGGGGTTCGGCTTTCTTT

d_gene: TRBD1
j_gene: TRBJ1-1
v_gene: TRBV30
abundance: few
CDR3aa: CAWSGQGNTEAFF
CDR3nt: TGTGCCTGGAGCGGACAGGGGAACACTGAAGCTTTCTTT

d_gene: NA
j_gene: TRBJ2-1
v_gene: TRBV19
abundance: few
CDR3aa: CASSRGVDEQFF
CDR3nt: TGTGCCAGTAGCCGTGGAGTCGATGAGCAGTTCTTC

d_gene: NA
j_gene: TRBJ2-5
v_gene: TRBV7-6
abundance: once
CDR3aa: CASSLDPEGQETQYF
CDR3nt: TGTGCCAGCAGCTTAGACCCGGAGGGGCAAGAGACCCAGTACTTC

d_gene: TRBD1
j_gene: TRBJ1-2
v_gene: TRBV6-1
abundance: NA
CDR3aa: CASSEVQGVGYTF
CDR3nt: TGTGCCAGCAGTGAAGTGCAGGGGGTAGGCTACACCTTC

d_gene: NA
j_gene: TRBJ2-5
v_gene: TRBV4-1
abundance: once
CDR3aa: CASSQDSGGLWKTQYF
CDR3nt: TGCGCCAGCAGCCAAGATTCCGGGGGGCTCTGGAAGACCCAGTACTTC

d_gene: NA
j_gene: TRBJ2-7
v_gene: TRBV28
abundance: once
CDR3aa: CASNRLGVYEQYF
CDR3nt: TGTGCCAGCAATCGCCTCGGGGTCTACGAGCAGTACTTC

d_gene: TRBD1
j_gene: TRBJ2-3
v_gene: TRBV2
abundance: NA
CDR3aa: CASSVDRGEGDTQYF
CDR3nt: TGTGCCAGCAGCGTCGACAGGGGTGAAGGAGATACGCAGTATTTT

d_gene: NA
j_gene: TRBJ1-4
v_gene: TRBV6-5
abundance: NA
CDR3aa: CATTESGSTNEKLFF
CDR3nt: TGTGCTACGACGGAGTCGGGTTCAACTAATGAAAAACTGTTTTTT

d_gene: NA
j_gene: TRBJ2-2
v_gene: TRBV7-2
abundance: once
CDR3aa: CASSLETANTGELFF
CDR3nt: TGTGCCAGCAGCTTAGAGACAGCGAACACCGGGGAGCTGTTTTTT

d_gene: TRBD2
j_gene: TRBJ2-7
v_gene: TRBV28
abundance: NA
CDR3aa: CASSRLAGGIYEQYF
CDR3nt: TGTGCCAGCAGTCGGCTAGCGGGAGGGATCTACGAGCAGTACTTC

d_gene: TRBD1
j_gene: TRBJ2-1
v_gene: TRBV24-1
abundance: once
CDR3aa: CATSVGTGLKHEQFF
CDR3nt: TGTGCCACCAGTGTTGGGACAGGATTAAAACATGAGCAGTTCTTC

d_gene: TRBD2
j_gene: TRBJ2-7
v_gene: TRBV27
abundance: NA
CDR3aa: CASSSPAAGAYEQYF
CDR3nt: TGTGCCAGCAGTTCCCCGGCCGCGGGAGCCTACGAGCAGTACTTC

d_gene: NA
j_gene: TRBJ2-7
v_gene: TRBV7-2
abundance: NA
CDR3aa: CASGNRDYEQYF
CDR3nt: TGTGCCAGCGGAAACCGGGACTACGAGCAGTACTTC

d_gene: TRBD2
j_gene: TRBJ2-3
v_gene: TRBV19
abundance: NA
CDR3aa: CASSSSGASTDTQYF
CDR3nt: TGTGCCAGTAGTTCCAGCGGGGCTAGCACAGATACGCAGTATTTT

d_gene: TRBD1
j_gene: TRBJ1-6
v_gene: TRBV6-2/TRBV6-3
abundance: NA
CDR3aa: CASSQNRGEYSPLHF
CDR3nt: TGTGCCAGCAGCCAGAACAGGGGAGAATACTCACCCCTCCACTTT

d_gene: NA
j_gene: TRBJ1-1
v_gene: TRBV11-2
abundance: NA
CDR3aa: CASSNNPGHTEAFF
CDR3nt: TGTGCCAGCAGCAACAATCCAGGGCACACTGAAGCTTTCTTT

d_gene: TRBD1
j_gene: TRBJ2-7
v_gene: TRBV7-9
abundance: NA
CDR3aa: CASSYWDRTYEQYF
CDR3nt: TGTGCCAGCAGCTATTGGGACAGAACCTACGAGCAGTACTTC

d_gene: TRBD1
j_gene: TRBJ2-7
v_gene: TRBV6-5
abundance: NA
CDR3aa: CASSYVVRGIYEQYF
CDR3nt: TGTGCCAGCAGTTATGTGGTCAGGGGGATCTACGAGCAGTACTTC

d_gene: NA
j_gene: TRBJ1-1
v_gene: TRBV25-1
abundance: NA
CDR3aa: CASQVQAEAFF
CDR3nt: TGTGCCAGCCAAGTACAGGCAGAAGCTTTCTTT